Included here is one TCR beta chain sequence, with context. What it recognizes is unknown. The sample originates from a study of glioma-infiltrating T cells after dendritic cell vaccination. Whole-study context: Patients received autologous tumor lysate-pulsed dendritic cell vaccination between about 2002 and 2012.

Germline assignment: CDR1 SEHNR and CDR2 FQNEAQ (reference sequence). There are 13 residues in the CDR3. The ends were cut back, 2 bases at V and 6 bases at J, with 11 bases in the middle. Study-level results: No direct clonality-survival link was found; a diverse polyclonal response may matter.

Time point here: after dendritic cell vaccination, including at tumor progression/relapse. The PCR used 60 V beta and 13 J beta primers. TCRdb's copy holds only in-frame clones and misses some; the assay was immunoSEQ multiplex PCR. The sample contains tens of thousands of clones, about four fifths of which appear only once. This specimen was blood, taken after dendritic cell vaccination. The receptor comes from a human donor with glioblastoma. J is TRBJ2-7 and V is TRBV7-9; TRBD1 might be the D (5 bases). This chain's CDR3 is CASSLTGLGEQYF. CDR3 coding DNA: TGTGCCAGCAGCTTAACAGGTTTGGGCGAGCAGTACTTC.